The 18 T cell receptor beta chains in this list originate from one sample, sequenced in a study of T-cell reconstitution after alpha-beta-depleted transplantation in children. Unique molecular identifiers tagged the TCRbeta library. TCRdb ran MiXCR on the PCR reads and lists one entry per CDR3 protein. The sample comprises 300,000 to 400,000 distinct CDR3 sequences, 23% of which are singletons, and over 9.5% rests with the top ten. The source was PBMCs, mostly from graft donor cells, collected 180 days after TCRalphabeta/CD19-depleted stem cell transplant. The receptors were sampled from a male patient between 5 and 17 years old who had a stem cell transplant for acute lymphoblastic leukemia, so the T cells may come from the graft donor.

This clonotype turned up a few times. The J gene is TRBJ1-5, the V gene TRBV27; no definite D call. Trimming took off 2 bases at V and 7 bases at J, with 9 bases between the two ends. Germline CDR1 and CDR2: MNHEY and SMNVEV (reference sequence). CDR3 size: 13 residues. CDR3 amino acids: CASSLRPSQPQHF. The CDR3 DNA follows: TGTGCCAGCAGTTTACGACCCAGCCAGCCCCAGCATTTT.

The rearrangement uses TRBV15 and TRBJ1-1; D not certain. Per germline, CDR1 LNHNV and CDR2 YYDKDF (reference sequence). CDR3 length: 16 amino acids. Between the trimmed V and J ends, which lost 0 bases and 1 base, there was a span of 12 bases. The DNA for the CDR3 is TGTGCCACCAGCAGAGATTTCACTGGGGAGAACACTGAAGCTTTCTTT. This translates into CATSRDFTGENTEAFF.

The V gene is TRBV4-1, the J gene TRBJ2-1; D is unclear. The CDR3 is 15 residues long. V lost 1 base to trimming and J lost 2 bases, with 9 bases between them. Germline CDR1 MGHRA, CDR2 YSYEKL. DNA of the CDR3: TGCGCCAGCAGCCAAGGGTTGGACCCCTACAATGAGCAGTTCTTC. The encoded protein is CASSQGLDPYNEQFF.

The chain recombines TRBV9 with TRBJ2-3; D gene ambiguous. V shed 0 bases and J shed 7 bases, with 9 bases lying between them. Germline V lookup: CDR1 SGDLS, CDR2 YYNGEE. CDR3 length equals 13 residues. The CDR3 loop reads CASSVVTANTQYF. CDR3 in DNA: TGTGCCAGCAGCGTAGTAACGGCAAATACGCAGTATTTT.

This clonotype was picked up a small number of times. The V and J genes are TRBV7-6 and TRBJ2-7; 7 bases align to TRBD2. The V gene's germline CDR1 is SGHVS and CDR2 FNYEAQ. After removal of 5 bases from V and 2 bases from J, the junction contained 9 bases not matched to a gene. There are 15 residues in the CDR3. CDR3 residues: CASSATGGSTYEQYF. As DNA, the CDR3 is TGTGCCAGCAGCGCAACGGGCGGGAGTACCTACGAGCAGTACTTC.

The rearrangement joins TRBV20-1 to TRBJ2-3, with D perhaps matching TRBD2 (5 bases). Trimming took 6 bases from V and 6 from J, leaving 16 bases between them. Germline V CDR1 and CDR2: DFQATT, SNEGSKA (reference sequence). The CDR3 is 13 residues long. In nucleotides, the CDR3 is TGCAGTGCACCGACTCCGGGGTTGGATACGCAGTATTTT. It yields the protein CSAPTPGLDTQYF.

This chain joins TRBV3-1 and TRBJ2-7, with TRBD1 matching 10 bases. This CDR3 contains 15 residues. Germline loops: CDR1 LGHDT, CDR2 YNNKEL (reference sequence). Unmatched junction bases numbered 6, after V lost 5 bases and J lost 2 bases. CDR3 loop: CASSGDRGLPYEQYF. The CDR3 bases are TGTGCCAGCAGCGGGGACAGGGGACTACCCTACGAGCAGTACTTC.

A remark on this clonotype: Just one base apart from a much larger clone, this may be a read error. The chain combines TRBV5-1 with TRBJ1-1, with TRBD1 matching 7 bases. The J segment lost 4 bases and the V segment lost 4 bases, leaving 7 bases of the junction unmatched. CDR3 size: 14 residues. Germline lookup yields CDR1 SGHRS and CDR2 YFSETQ. CDR3 sequence reads: CASSRGQLSTEAFF. In DNA, the CDR3 is TGCGCCAGCAGCCGGGGACAGTTGAGCACTGAAGCTTTCTTT.

The chain's CDR3 is CASSQLTEAFF. As DNA, the CDR3 is TGCGCCAGCAGCCAACTAACTGAAGCTTTCTTT. The V gene is TRBV4-1, the J gene TRBJ1-1, with D unclear. This CDR3 has 11 residues. Trimming cost V 2 bases and J 5 bases, with 3 bases left between them. Germline CDR1 is MGHRA and CDR2 is YSYEKL.

This clonotype was observed a few times. J is TRBJ2-3 and V is TRBV7-8, with TRBD2 matching over 8 bases. Trimming removed 5 bases from V and 4 bases from J; junction bases left unmatched: 8. Germline values: CDR1 SGHVS, CDR2 FQNEAQ. The CDR3 is 15 amino acids. In nucleotides, the CDR3 is TGTGCCAGCAGCCGAGCGGGAGAATCGTCAGATACGCAGTATTTT. This encodes CASSRAGESSDTQYF.

The chain is built from TRBV9 and TRBJ1-1; a possible D gene is TRBD1 (6 bases). This CDR3 region has 15 residues. Germline-derived CDR1 and CDR2 are SGDLS and YYNGEE. Trimming removed 4 bases from V and 4 bases from J, with 17 bases in between. CDR3: CASSLTGQLRTEAFF. The CDR3 DNA is TGTGCCAGCAGCCTGACCGGACAGTTACGCACTGAAGCTTTCTTT.

The chain carries TRBV15 and TRBJ2-7; perhaps TRBD2 as D (5 bases). Trimming took off 0 bases at V and 6 bases at J, with 18 bases between the two ends. CDR1 and CDR2 (germline): LNHNV, YYDKDF (reference sequence). The CDR3 loop spans 16 amino acids. CDR3 coding DNA: TGTGCCACCAGCAGAGAAAGATCCCTAGCCCGCGGCGAGCAGTACTTC. It translates to CATSRERSLARGEQYF.

This chain uses TRBV4-1 with TRBJ1-5, with a possible D match to TRBD1 (5 bases). V lost 3 bases and J lost 4, with 10 bases in between. CDR1 and CDR2 from the germline V gene are MGHRA and YSYEKL. The CDR3 runs 14 residues. The DNA for the CDR3 is TGCGCCAGCAGCCACCTGGGGGGAAATCAGCCCCAGCATTTT. It translates to CASSHLGGNQPQHF.

The chain combines TRBV27 with TRBJ2-6; 7 bases map to TRBD1. Germline V gives CDR1 MNHEY, CDR2 SMNVEV (reference sequence). The CDR3 spans 13 residues. The V gene end was trimmed by 5 bases and the J gene end by 16 bases; junction bases not matched to a gene: 11. CDR3 coding DNA: TGTGCCAGCAGTCAGCACGGGACAGAAGGGCTGACTTTC. Protein product: CASSQHGTEGLTF. The entire variable domain, with the rest obtained from reference TRBV27 and TRBJ2-6, is as follows: EAQVTQNPRYLITVTGKKLTVTCSQNMNHEYMSWYRQDPGLGLRQIYYSMNVEVTDKGDVPEGYKVSRKEKRNFPLILESPSPNQTSLYFCASSQHGTEGLTFGAGSRLTVL.

This clonotype was recorded a few times. The chain carries TRBV12-3 or TRBV12-4 and TRBJ1-2; 8 bases fit TRBD1. V shed 1 base and J 4 bases; nucleotides not matched to a gene: 8. The CDR3 is made up of 16 amino acids. Here the CDR3 reads CASSLGDRGQSYGYTF. CDR3 nucleotide sequence: TGTGCCAGCAGTTTAGGTGACAGGGGACAATCCTATGGCTACACCTTC.

This clonotype has a handful of counts. The gene calls are TRBV4-1 and TRBJ2-3; a possible D gene is TRBD2 (5 bases). Germline assignment: CDR1 MGHRA and CDR2 YSYEKL. The V and J ends lost 3 bases and 4 bases respectively, with 20 bases between them. The CDR3 is 17 residues long. The CDR3 reads CASSQARLTPLPDTQYF. The CDR3 DNA is TGCGCCAGCAGCCAGGCCAGACTAACCCCACTACCAGATACGCAGTATTTT.

The chain combines TRBV20-1 with TRBJ2-1; no definite D call. Germline values: CDR1 DFQATT, CDR2 SNEGSKA (reference sequence). CDR3 length: 12 amino acids. V was shortened by 0 bases and J by 7 bases, with 7 bases between the two germline ends. The CDR3 nucleotides read TGCAGTGCTAGAGATAGAAGGAATGAGCAGTTCTTC. Its translation: CSARDRRNEQFF.

This clonotype was seen at least ten times. The chain employs TRBV5-1 and TRBJ1-2; perhaps TRBD1 as D (6 bases). Between the trimmed V and J ends, which lost 2 bases and 3 bases, there was a span of 11 bases. CDR3 size: 14 residues. Per germline, CDR1 SGHRS and CDR2 YFSETQ. In DNA form, the CDR3 reads TGCGCCAGCAGCTTCTTACAGGGCGACTATGGCTACACCTTC. Its translation: CASSFLQGDYGYTF.